Listed below are T cell receptor beta chains from one sample, sequenced in a study of CD8 T cells in Susac syndrome. TCRdb re-analysed the immunoSEQ multiplex PCR reads in MiXCR, keeping a single row per CDR3 protein. The table includes 180,000 or so distinct CDR3 sequences, about 94% detected once. Material: CD4+ T cells from PBMCs. These receptors all come from a human donor with Susac syndrome. Each CDR3 is given without its conserved first and last residue. Each record gives: V gene, J gene, CDR3 protein.

v_gene: TRBV10-3; j_gene: TRBJ2-7; CDR3aa: AISECRDGDYEQY
v_gene: TRBV20-1; j_gene: TRBJ1-4; CDR3aa: SARDFGRTNEKLF
v_gene: TRBV29-1; j_gene: TRBJ2-2; CDR3aa: SVGVTGGPGELF
v_gene: TRBV19; j_gene: TRBJ2-6; CDR3aa: ASSPPGHRGANVLT
v_gene: TRBV20-1; j_gene: TRBJ1-4; CDR3aa: SPGRGNEKLF
v_gene: TRBV11-2; j_gene: TRBJ2-7; CDR3aa: ASSFTGTSYEQY
v_gene: TRBV30; j_gene: TRBJ2-5; CDR3aa: AWSEGHRVETQY
v_gene: TRBV4-1; j_gene: TRBJ2-1; CDR3aa: ASSHRGQGVSYNEQF
v_gene: TRBV14; j_gene: TRBJ2-7; CDR3aa: ASSQDPGQGASYEQY
v_gene: TRBV7-2; j_gene: TRBJ1-3; CDR3aa: ASSSGQGGGNTIY
v_gene: TRBV7-2; j_gene: TRBJ2-2; CDR3aa: ASSSMYVGELF
v_gene: TRBV6-1; j_gene: TRBJ2-1; CDR3aa: ASTPLAGGPVNEQF
v_gene: TRBV9; j_gene: TRBJ1-1; CDR3aa: ASSVEGYTEAF
v_gene: TRBV7-2; j_gene: TRBJ1-1; CDR3aa: ASSLVGDRTEAF
v_gene: TRBV9; j_gene: TRBJ1-3; CDR3aa: ASSGTDRGNTIY
v_gene: TRBV7-9; j_gene: TRBJ2-1; CDR3aa: ASSFNPRDRERSYNEQF
v_gene: TRBV3-1; j_gene: TRBJ1-2; CDR3aa: ASSQDLGSNYGYT
v_gene: TRBV5-6; j_gene: TRBJ1-1; CDR3aa: ASSLGQGRLRNTEAF
v_gene: TRBV9; j_gene: TRBJ2-5; CDR3aa: ASSTGQGGRETQY
v_gene: TRBV30; j_gene: TRBJ1-6; CDR3aa: ALDRGNSPLH